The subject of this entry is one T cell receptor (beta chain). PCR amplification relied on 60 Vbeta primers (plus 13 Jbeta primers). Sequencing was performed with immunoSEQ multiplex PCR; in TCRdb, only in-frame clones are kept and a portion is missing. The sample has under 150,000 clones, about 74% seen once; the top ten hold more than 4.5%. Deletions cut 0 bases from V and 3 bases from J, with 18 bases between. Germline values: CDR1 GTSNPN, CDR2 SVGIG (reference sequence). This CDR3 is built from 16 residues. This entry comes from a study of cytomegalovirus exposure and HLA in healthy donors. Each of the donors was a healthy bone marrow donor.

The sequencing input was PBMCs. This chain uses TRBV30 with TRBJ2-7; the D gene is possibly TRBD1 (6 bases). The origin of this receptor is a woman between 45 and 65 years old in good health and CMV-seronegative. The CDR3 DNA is TGTGCCTGGAGTGTCCGATTACAGGGATCCAACTACGAGCAGTACTTC. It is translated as CAWSVRLQGSNYEQYF. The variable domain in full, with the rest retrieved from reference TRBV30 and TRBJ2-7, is SQTIHQWPATLVQPVGSPLSLECTVEGTSNPNLYWYRQAAGRGLQLLFYSVGIGQISSEVPQNLSASRPQDRQFILSSKKLLLSDSGFYLCAWSVRLQGSNYEQYFGPGTRLTVT.